This TCR beta chain was captured in a study of beta chain features in type 1 diabetes. Study-wide results and caveats: Among all four CD4+ subsets, Type 1 diabetes patients had TCRB CDR3s that were moderately but significantly shorter. Among patients, naive, central memory and Treg TCRB repertoires appeared more similar than among healthy donors.

This clone has more than one count but fewer than ten. The antigen remains unidentified. Isolated RNA was reverse transcribed in full, so expressed TCRB transcripts were sequenced. Only in-frame clones appear in the TCRdb table, and some are missing; sequencing was by immunoSEQ multiplex PCR. Of hundreds of thousands of clones in the sample, 13% were seen once. One heparinised blood draw averaging about 116 mL was given by each donor. CDR1 and CDR2 from the germline V gene are SGHDT and YYEEEE. The CDR3 covers 14 residues. V was shortened by 1 base and J by 4 bases, with 9 bases between the two germline ends.

The sample comprised naive CD4+ T cells from blood. The chain combines TRBV5-6 with TRBJ2-1; a possible D gene is TRBD1 (6 bases). The receptor comes from a man aged 18 to 29 with type 1 diabetes. The CDR3 protein is CASSLYQGYNEQFF. The CDR3 DNA reads TGTGCCAGCAGCTTGTACCAGGGGTACAATGAGCAGTTCTTC.